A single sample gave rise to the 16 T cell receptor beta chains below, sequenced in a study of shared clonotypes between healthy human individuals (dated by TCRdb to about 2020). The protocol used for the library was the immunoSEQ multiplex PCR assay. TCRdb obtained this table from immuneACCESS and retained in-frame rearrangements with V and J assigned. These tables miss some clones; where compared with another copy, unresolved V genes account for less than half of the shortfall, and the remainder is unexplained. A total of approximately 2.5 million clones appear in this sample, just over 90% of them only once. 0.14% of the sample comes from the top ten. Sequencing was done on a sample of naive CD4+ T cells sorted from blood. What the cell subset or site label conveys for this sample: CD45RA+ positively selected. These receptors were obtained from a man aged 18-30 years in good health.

The CDR3 nucleotides read TGTGCCAGCTCACCACCGGGCAGGGGTCCCACAGATACGCAGTATTTT. As protein: CASSPPGRGPTDTQYF. This chain joins TRBV18 and TRBJ2-3; maybe TRBD1 (6 bases). The CDR3 length is 16 residues. The V gene's germline CDR1 is KGHSH and CDR2 LQKENI. V was pared by 0 bases and J by 2 bases, with 12 bases between. Full variable domain (outside the CDR3, taken from reference TRBV18 and TRBJ2-3): NAGVMQNPRHLVRRRGQEARLRCSPMKGHSHVYWYRQLPEEGLKFMVYLQKENIIDESGMPKERFSAEFPKEGPSILRIQQVVRGDSAAYFCASSPPGRGPTDTQYFGPGTRLTVL.

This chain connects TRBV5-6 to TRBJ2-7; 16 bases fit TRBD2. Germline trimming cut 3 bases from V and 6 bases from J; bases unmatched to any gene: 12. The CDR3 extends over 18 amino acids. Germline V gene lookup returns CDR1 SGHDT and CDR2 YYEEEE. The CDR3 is CASSSTGLAGGARAEQYF. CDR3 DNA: TGTGCCAGCAGCTCAACGGGACTAGCGGGAGGGGCTCGTGCCGAGCAGTACTTC.

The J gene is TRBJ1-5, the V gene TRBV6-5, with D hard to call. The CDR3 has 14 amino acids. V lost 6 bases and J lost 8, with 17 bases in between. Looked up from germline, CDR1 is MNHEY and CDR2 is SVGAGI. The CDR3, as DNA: TGTGCCAGCAGCCGACTACACCGTCAGGAGCCCCAGCATTTT. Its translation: CASSRLHRQEPQHF.

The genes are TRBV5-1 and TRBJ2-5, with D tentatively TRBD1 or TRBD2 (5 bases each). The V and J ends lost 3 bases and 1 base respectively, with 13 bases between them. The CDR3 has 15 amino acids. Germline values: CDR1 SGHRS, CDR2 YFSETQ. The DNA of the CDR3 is TGCGCCAGCAGCTACTCCGGGACGGCCCAAGAGACCCAGTACTTC. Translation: CASSYSGTAQETQYF.

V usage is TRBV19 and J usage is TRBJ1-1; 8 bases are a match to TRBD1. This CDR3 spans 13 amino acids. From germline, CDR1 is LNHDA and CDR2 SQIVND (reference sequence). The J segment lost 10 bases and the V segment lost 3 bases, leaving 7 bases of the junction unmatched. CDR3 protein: CASSIMTGARAFF. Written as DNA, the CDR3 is TGTGCCAGTAGTATCATGACAGGGGCCAGAGCTTTCTTT.

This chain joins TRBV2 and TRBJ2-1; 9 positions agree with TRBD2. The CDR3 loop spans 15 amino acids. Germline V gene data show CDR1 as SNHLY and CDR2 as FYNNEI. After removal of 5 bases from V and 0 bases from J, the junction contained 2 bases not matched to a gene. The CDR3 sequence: CASSSGRSSYNEQFF. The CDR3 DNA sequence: TGTGCCAGCAGTAGCGGGAGGAGCTCCTACAATGAGCAGTTCTTC.

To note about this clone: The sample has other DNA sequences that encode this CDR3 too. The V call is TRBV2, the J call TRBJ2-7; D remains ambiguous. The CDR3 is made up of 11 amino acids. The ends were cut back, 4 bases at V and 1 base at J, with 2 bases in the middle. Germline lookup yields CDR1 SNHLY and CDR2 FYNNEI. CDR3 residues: CASSGSYEQYF. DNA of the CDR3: TGTGCCAGCAGTGGGTCCTACGAGCAGTACTTC.

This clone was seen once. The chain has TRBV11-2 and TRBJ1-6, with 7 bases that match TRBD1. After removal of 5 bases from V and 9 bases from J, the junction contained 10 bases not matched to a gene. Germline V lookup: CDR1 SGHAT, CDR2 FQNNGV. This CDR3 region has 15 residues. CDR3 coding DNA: TGTGCCAGCAGCCTACAGGGGTCCACAATTTCACCCCTCCACTTT. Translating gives CASSLQGSTISPLHF.

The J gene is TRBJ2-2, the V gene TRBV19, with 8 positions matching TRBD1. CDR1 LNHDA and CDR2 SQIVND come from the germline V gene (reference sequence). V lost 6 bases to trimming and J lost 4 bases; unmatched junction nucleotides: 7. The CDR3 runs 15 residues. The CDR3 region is CASREGQALTGELFF. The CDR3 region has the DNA TGTGCCAGTAGGGAGGGACAGGCCCTCACCGGGGAGCTGTTTTTT.

CDR3 protein: CATSGVWGNSPLHF. In DNA, the CDR3 is TGTGCCACCTCGGGGGTCTGGGGTAATTCACCCCTCCACTTT. V and J are TRBV19 and TRBJ1-6, with TRBD1 as a possible D gene (5 bases). Trimming stripped 10 bases from V and 6 bases from J, with 16 bases between. The CDR3 is made up of 14 amino acids. The germline V gene encodes CDR1 LNHDA and CDR2 SQIVND (reference sequence).

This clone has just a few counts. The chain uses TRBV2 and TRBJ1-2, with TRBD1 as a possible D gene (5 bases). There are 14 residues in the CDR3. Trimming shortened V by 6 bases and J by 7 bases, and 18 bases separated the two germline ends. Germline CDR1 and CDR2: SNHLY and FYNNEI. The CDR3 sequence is CASSREGRRSGYTF. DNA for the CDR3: TGTGCCAGCAGCCGAGAGGGACGGAGGAGTGGCTACACCTTC.

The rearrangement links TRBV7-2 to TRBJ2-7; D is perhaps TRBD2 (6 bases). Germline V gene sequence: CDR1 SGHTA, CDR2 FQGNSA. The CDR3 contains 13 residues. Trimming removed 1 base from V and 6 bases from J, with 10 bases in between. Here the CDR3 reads CASSLGGALEQYF. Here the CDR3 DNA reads TGTGCCAGCAGCTTAGGCGGGGCCCTCGAGCAGTACTTC.

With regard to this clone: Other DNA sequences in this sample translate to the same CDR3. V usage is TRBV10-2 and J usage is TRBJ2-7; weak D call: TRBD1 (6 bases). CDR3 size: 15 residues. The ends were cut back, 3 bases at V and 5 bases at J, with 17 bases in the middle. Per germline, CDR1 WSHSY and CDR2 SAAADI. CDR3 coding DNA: TGCGCCAGCAGTGATGGAGGACAGTCGACCCACGAGCAGTACTTC. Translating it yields CASSDGGQSTHEQYF.

CDR3 in DNA: TGTGCCATCAGTGACAGGGGGCCAACGAACACCGGGGAGCTGTTTTTT. This codes for CAISDRGPTNTGELFF. The chain joins TRBV10-3 to TRBJ2-2; 8 bases map to TRBD1. The ends lost 3 bases at V and 0 bases at J; junction bases unmatched: 3. Germline V gives CDR1 ENHRY, CDR2 SYGVKD. This CDR3 spans 16 amino acids.

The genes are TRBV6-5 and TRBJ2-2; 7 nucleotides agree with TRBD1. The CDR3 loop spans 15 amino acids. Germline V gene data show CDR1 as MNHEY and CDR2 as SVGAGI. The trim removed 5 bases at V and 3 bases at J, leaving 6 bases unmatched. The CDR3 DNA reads TGTGCCAGCAGTCAGCATGACAGGGACACCGGGGAGCTGTTTTTT. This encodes CASSQHDRDTGELFF.

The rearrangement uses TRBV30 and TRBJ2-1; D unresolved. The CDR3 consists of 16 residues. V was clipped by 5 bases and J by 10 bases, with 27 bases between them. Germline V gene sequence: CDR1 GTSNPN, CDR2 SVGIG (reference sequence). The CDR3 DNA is TGTGCCTGGTCCGAGGCCGGTGTAACCCCATCCCAGGAGCAGTTCTTC. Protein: CAWSEAGVTPSQEQFF.